This TCR beta chain was identified in a study of neoadjuvant anti-PD-1 for oral cavity cancer. Overall study: Around day 43, patients without progression received a fourth nivolumab dose before surgery.

CDR1 is LNHDA and CDR2 is SQIVND in the germline V gene (reference sequence). V lost 5 bases to trimming and J lost 8 bases, with 18 bases between them. This CDR3 contains 15 residues. Blood libraries mostly used roughly 500 ng genomic DNA, six replicates each. Assay used: immunoSEQ multiplex PCR; TCRdb lists only in-frame clones, some missing. The sample includes approximately 13,000 clones, about three quarters seen only once; the top ten take roughly 3.1%. Time point defined: after neoadjuvant nivolumab, at surgical resection. Patients had newly diagnosed, untreated stage II-IVA oral cavity squamous cell carcinoma. Blood cells were analyzed directly, without culture or expansion.

The clonotype was recovered from a person aged 35 to 85 with oral cavity squamous cell carcinoma. The sample here was PBMCs, taken after nivolumab (anti-PD-1) treatment. The V gene is TRBV19, the J gene TRBJ1-4; D call uncertain. The CDR3 region has the DNA TGTGCCAGTAGTCAGTCGGTAGCGGGGAAGGAAAAACTGTTTTTT. Translation: CASSQSVAGKEKLFF.